This paragraph covers one T cell receptor beta chain sequence. Its binding antigen is unknown. No much larger clone exists at a distance of one base, and base qualities are not known. This sample stems from a study of CD8+ T cells in alopecia areata (dated by TCRdb to the late 2010s). About the study as a whole: The treated patients, all with moderate-to-severe alopecia areata, were enrolled in an open-label pilot trial of oral tofacitinib given at 5 to 10 mg twice daily. TCRbeta CDR3 regions were amplified by immunoSEQ multiplex PCR with 35 Vbeta forward and 13 Jbeta reverse primers. On the human side, TCRbeta sequencing was run on scalp tissue and on sorted CD4+ and CD8+ peripheral blood T cells from healthy controls and from alopecia areata patients with either patchy or totalis/universalis disease. In both human patients and the C3H/HeJ mouse model, the study applied high-throughput TCRbeta sequencing to look at T cell clonal expansion in alopecia areata. Clonality in the scalp was compared among normal scalp (n=4), patchy alopecia areata scalp (n=8), and alopecia totalis/universalis scalp (n=8). RNA was obtained with the PAXgene miRNA kit for fixed scalp, the miRNeasy kit for PBMCs, and the RNeasy kit for mouse skin. Biopsies were taken from tofacitinib-treated patients at baseline and again at 4 and 24 weeks into treatment, and several of those patients also had a later scalp biopsy. Tofacitinib was given for 6 to 18 months, followed by 6 months of follow-up off drug to assess delayed response and recurrence.

The protocol used for the library was the immunoSEQ multiplex PCR assay. RNA was extracted from all samples and reverse transcribed into cDNA as template for TCR sequencing. SuperScript III was used for first-strand cDNA synthesis, primed with a 2:1 mix of oligo-dT and random hexamers. A synthetic immune receptor repertoire was used to measure amplification bias, and any remaining bias was corrected computationally. The authors processed their data as follows. Raw reads were preprocessed to remove errors, and CDR3 was defined according to IMGT conventions as the region from the conserved cysteine to phenylalanine. Clonality was computed by normalizing Shannon entropy by log2 of the number of productive unique TCRs and subtracting the result from 1. CD4 or CD8 identity of scalp clones was inferred by cross-referencing scalp TCRbeta sequences with sorted blood CD4 and CD8 repertoires. Held by TCRdb, this immuneACCESS table contains in-frame sequences only and omits some clones. Under half of the omission traces to an unresolved V gene where checked; the cause of the rest is unknown. That table supplies the V and J calls and clone size; D and trimming were determined from the DNA. This sample comprises some 56,000 clones, around 96% of them detected only once. The ten most abundant clones make up about 26% of the sample.

The time point label on this specimen signifies: baseline before oral tofacitinib. From alopecia areata patients, peripheral blood was collected along with lesional scalp punch biopsies. PBMCs were separated by density centrifugation and stained for CD3, CD4 and CD8, after which CD4+ and CD8+ T cells were sorted on a FACSAria. Broader findings and caveats from the paper: TCR sequences shared between patients were less clear than in mice, possibly partly because of HLA diversity in the patient population. Lesional scalp, especially in alopecia totalis/universalis, showed higher clonality and more expanded CD8+ clones than normal scalp, suggesting antigenic drive. Unlike mouse skin, where gammadelta T cells dominate, normal human skin contains resident alphabeta T cells that get sequenced too, which complicates analysis of the scalp TCR repertoire.

The source material was CD8+ T cells sorted from blood, sampled at week 0. This sequence was found in a human donor with alopecia areata.

For the CDR3, the sequence is CASSVDTTVEAFF. In nucleotides, the sequence is TGTGCCAGCAGCGTAGATACAACGGTTGAAGCTTTCTTT. Here the chain combines TRBV7-9 and TRBJ1-1; no D gene call is confident. CDR1 SEHNR and CDR2 FQNEAQ were looked up in the germline V gene (reference sequence). Between the V and J ends, shortened by 5 bases and 7 bases respectively, the junction contains 14 bases. The CDR3 holds 13 amino acids from the cysteine to the phenylalanine. Only CDR3 DNA is held: 39 bases, read in frame from base 1.